This T cell receptor beta chain was recovered during a study of metastatic and nonmetastatic thyroid tumors. Trimming pared 6 bases from V and 5 bases from J, leaving 20 bases between. CDR1 SGHAT and CDR2 FQNNGV come from the germline V gene. CDR3 size: 17 residues. MiXCR reprocessed the PCR reads for TCRdb. In the table there are 3,500 to 5,000 clones, about 20% of which are singletons. This clone was seen a single time. Every patient was untreated before thyroid surgery. This clonotype originated in a male donor with papillary thyroid cancer or a benign thyroid nodule (not recorded which). Some clones in this sample may be carry-over from other donors' samples. This chain uses TRBV11-2 with TRBJ1-6; no clear D gene. The sequencing sample was made of tumor tissue. In DNA, the CDR3 is TGTGCCAGCAGTTCACCGCCAGGTTCCCTTGATAATTCACCCCTCCACTTT. Encoded protein: CASSSPPGSLDNSPLHF.